This TCR beta chain was documented in a study of T cell repertoires in cytomegalovirus infection. Across the whole study: Public TCR beta signatures indicated both CMV infection and matching HLA type.

TCRdb processed the reads anew with MiXCR; each CDR3 protein has one entry. The repertoire holds about 460,000 distinct CDR3 sequences, with around 10% as singletons. Germline lookup yields CDR1 SGHAT and CDR2 FQNNGV. The CDR3 is made up of 16 amino acids. Trimming took 3 bases from V and 2 from J, leaving 17 bases between them. This TCR came from a human donor in good health (CMV status not recorded). Some clones in this sample may be carry-over from other donors' samples. The sequenced sample consisted of PBMCs. V is TRBV11-2 and J is TRBJ2-7; no reliable D call. The CDR3 nucleotides are TGTGCCAGCAGCTTGGGGTCGATAAGGGTCCCCTACGAGCAGTACTTC. Its translation is CASSLGSIRVPYEQYF.